This T cell receptor (beta chain) was recovered during a study of PD-L1 blockade in urothelial cancer. Study as a whole: Most of the 29 patients were men who had bladder-origin urothelial cancer. Counts from blood samples showed a median of approximately 150,000 T cells.

The method was immunoSEQ multiplex PCR; TCRdb's version includes in-frame clones alone and lacks a portion of them. The sample holds approximately 110,000 clones, about 91% seen once. The time point denotes: peripheral blood 6 weeks after treatment start. The CDR3 totals 12 residues. The V segment lost 5 bases and the J segment 14 bases; nucleotides outside the gene matches: 9. Germline V lookup: CDR1 SSHAT, CDR2 FNYEAQ (reference sequence). The TCR originated in a man in his sixties with urothelial cancer. The rearrangement joins TRBV7-7 to TRBJ2-1; 7 nucleotides align to TRBD2. Sequencing was performed on PBMCs, taken around atezolizumab (anti-PD-L1) treatment. In DNA form, the CDR3 reads TGTGCCAGCAGCCCTCCTGCAGGGAGGGAGTTCTTC. This translates into CASSPPAGREFF.